This T cell receptor (beta chain) stems from a study of technical replicates of blood from four donors. Profiling relied on immunoSEQ multiplex PCR, and the TCRdb table lists in-frame clones only, not all of them. The sample contains roughly 90,000 clones, 85% to 95% of which appear only once. Germline CDR1 is MGHDK and CDR2 is SYGVNS. The CDR3 is made up of 13 amino acids. V dropped 4 bases and J dropped 6; count of bases not matched to a gene: 4. V and J are TRBV25-1 and TRBJ1-2; 8 bases agree with TRBD1. The sample was T cells isolated from PBMCs. This receptor was taken from a human donor in good health. Written as DNA, the CDR3 is TGTGCCAGCAGTGGGTCAGGGGGCCATGGCTACACCTTC. Its translation is CASSGSGGHGYTF.